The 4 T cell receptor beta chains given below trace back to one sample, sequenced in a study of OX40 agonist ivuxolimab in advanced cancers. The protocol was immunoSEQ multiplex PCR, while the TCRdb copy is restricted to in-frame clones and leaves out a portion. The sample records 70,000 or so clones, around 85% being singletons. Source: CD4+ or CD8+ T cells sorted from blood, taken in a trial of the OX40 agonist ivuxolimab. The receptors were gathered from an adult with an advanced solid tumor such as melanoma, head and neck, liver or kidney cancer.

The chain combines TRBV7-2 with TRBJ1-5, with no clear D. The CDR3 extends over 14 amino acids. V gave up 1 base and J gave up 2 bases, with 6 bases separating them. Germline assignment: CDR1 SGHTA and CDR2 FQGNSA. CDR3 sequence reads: CASSLEYGNQPQHF. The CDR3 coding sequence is TGTGCCAGCAGCTTAGAGTACGGCAATCAGCCCCAGCATTTT. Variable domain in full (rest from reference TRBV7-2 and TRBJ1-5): GAGVSQSPSNKVTEKGKDVELRCDPISGHTALYWYRQSLGQGLEFLIYFQGNSAPDKSGLPSDRFSAERTGGSVSTLTIQRTQQEDSAVYLCASSLEYGNQPQHFGDGTRLSIL.

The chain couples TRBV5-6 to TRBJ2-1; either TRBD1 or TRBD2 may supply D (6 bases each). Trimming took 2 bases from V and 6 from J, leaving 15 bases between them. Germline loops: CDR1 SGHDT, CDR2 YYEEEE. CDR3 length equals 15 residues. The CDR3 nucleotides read TGTGCCAGCAGCTTACCCGGGGGCCAAGGCAATGAGCAGTTCTTC. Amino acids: CASSLPGGQGNEQFF. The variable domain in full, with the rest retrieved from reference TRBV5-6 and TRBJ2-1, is DAGVTQSPTHLIKTRGQQVTLRCSPKSGHDTVSWYQQALGQGPQFIFQYYEEEERQRGNFPDRFSGHQFPNYSSELNVNALLLGDSALYLCASSLPGGQGNEQFFGPGTRLTVL.

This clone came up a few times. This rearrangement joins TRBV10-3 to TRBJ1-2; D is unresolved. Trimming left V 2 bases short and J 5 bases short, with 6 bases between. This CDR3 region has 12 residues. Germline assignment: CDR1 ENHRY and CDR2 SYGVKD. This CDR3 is CAISERDYGYTF. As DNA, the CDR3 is TGTGCCATCAGTGAGCGTGATTATGGCTACACCTTC.

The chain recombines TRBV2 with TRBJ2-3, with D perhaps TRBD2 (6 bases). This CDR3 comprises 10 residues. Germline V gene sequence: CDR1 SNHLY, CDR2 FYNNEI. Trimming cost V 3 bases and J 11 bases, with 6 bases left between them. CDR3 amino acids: CASSEGGQYF. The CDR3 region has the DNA TGTGCCAGCAGTGAGGGAGGGCAGTATTTT.